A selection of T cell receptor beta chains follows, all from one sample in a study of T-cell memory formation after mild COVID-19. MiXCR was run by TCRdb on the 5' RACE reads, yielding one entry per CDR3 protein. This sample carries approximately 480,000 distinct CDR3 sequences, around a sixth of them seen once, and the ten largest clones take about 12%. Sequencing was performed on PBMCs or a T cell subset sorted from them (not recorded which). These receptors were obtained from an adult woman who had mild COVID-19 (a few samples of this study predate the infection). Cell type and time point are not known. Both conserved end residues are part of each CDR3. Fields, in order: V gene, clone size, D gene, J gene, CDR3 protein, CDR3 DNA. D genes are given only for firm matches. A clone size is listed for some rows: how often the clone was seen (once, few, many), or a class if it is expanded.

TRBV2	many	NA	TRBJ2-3	CASTVTDTQYF	TGTGCCAGCACCGTCACAGATACGCAGTATTTT
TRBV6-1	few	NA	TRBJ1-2	CASSEAPTGKYYGYTF	TGTGCCAGCAGTGAAGCGCCTACGGGGAAGTACTATGGCTACACCTTC
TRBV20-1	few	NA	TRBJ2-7	CSARDMDYEQYF	TGCAGTGCTAGAGATATGGACTACGAGCAGTACTTC
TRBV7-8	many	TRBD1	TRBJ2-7	CASTKSGTATYEQYF	TGTGCCAGCACCAAATCCGGGACAGCGACCTACGAGCAGTACTTC
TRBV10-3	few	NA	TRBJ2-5	CAISASQETQYF	TGTGCCATCAGTGCCAGCCAAGAGACCCAGTACTTC
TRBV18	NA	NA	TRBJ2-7	CASSPHRAGDRPSYEQYF	TGTGCCAGCTCACCACACCGAGCGGGGGACAGGCCCTCCTACGAGCAGTACTTC
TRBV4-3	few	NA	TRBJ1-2	CASSQGLTGNYGYTF	TGCGCCAGCAGCCAAGGGCTTACAGGGAACTATGGCTACACCTTC
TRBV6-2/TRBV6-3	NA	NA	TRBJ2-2	CASREDGGPGSCFF	NA
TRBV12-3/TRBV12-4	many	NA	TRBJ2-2	CASSTGPRTGELFF	TGTGCCAGCAGTACAGGGCCCCGAACCGGGGAGCTGTTTTTT
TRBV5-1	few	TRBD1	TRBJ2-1	CASSPVEGASHEQFF	TGCGCCAGCAGCCCGGTTGAGGGGGCGAGTCATGAGCAGTTCTTC
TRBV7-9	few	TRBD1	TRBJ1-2	CASSLTSETGYGYTF	TGTGCCAGCAGCTTAACGTCTGAGACAGGGTATGGCTACACCTTC
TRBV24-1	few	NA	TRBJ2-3	CATSDVGLNTDTQYF	TGTGCCACCAGTGATGTGGGTCTTAACACAGATACGCAGTATTTT
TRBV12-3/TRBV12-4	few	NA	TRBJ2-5	CASSFLQETQYF	TGTGCCAGCAGTTTCCTTCAAGAGACCCAGTACTTC
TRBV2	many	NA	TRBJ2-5	CASSALVGPGTQYF	TGTGCCAGCAGTGCACTAGTGGGGCCGGGGACCCAGTACTTC
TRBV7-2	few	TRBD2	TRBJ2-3	CASSLSGAGGTTDTQYF	TGTGCCAGCAGCTTATCAGGGGCGGGGGGGACCACAGATACGCAGTATTTT
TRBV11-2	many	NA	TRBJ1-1	CASSLRAGPNTEAFF	TGTGCCAGCAGCTTACGGGCAGGGCCGAACACTGAAGCTTTCTTT
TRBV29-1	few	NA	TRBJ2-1	CSARDSIEPTYNEQFF	TGCAGCGCCCGGGACTCGATCGAACCCACCTACAATGAGCAGTTCTTC
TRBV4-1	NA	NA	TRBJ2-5	CASSQPEKEETQYF	TGCGCCAGCAGCCAGCCAGAAAAAGAAGAGACCCAGTACTTC
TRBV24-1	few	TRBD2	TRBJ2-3	CATSPSSGTTDTQYF	TGTGCCACCAGCCCGTCTAGCGGAACCACAGATACGCAGTATTTT
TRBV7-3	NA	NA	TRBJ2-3	CASSQSSADTQYF	TGTGCCAGCAGCCAGTCTTCGGCAGATACGCAGTATTTT
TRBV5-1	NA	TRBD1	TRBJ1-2	CASSWGQGSGGYTF	TGCGCCAGCAGCTGGGGACAGGGTAGTGGTGGCTACACCTTC
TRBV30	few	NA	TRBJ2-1	CAWSAVGHVTNPGLVQFF	TGTGCCTGGAGTGCCGTGGGACACGTAACCAACCCGGGGCTCGTGCAGTTCTTC
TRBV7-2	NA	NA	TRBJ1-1	CASSLAGGNTMNTEAFF	TGTGCCAGCAGCTTAGCGGGGGGGAACACAATGAACACTGAAGCTTTCTTT
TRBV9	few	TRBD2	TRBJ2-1	CASSVVGSGGANEQFF	TGTGCCAGCAGCGTAGTAGGGAGCGGGGGGGCGAATGAGCAGTTCTTC
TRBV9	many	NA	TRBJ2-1	CASSPRVGGFNNEQFF	TGTGCCAGCAGCCCCCGAGTGGGGGGCTTCAACAATGAGCAGTTCTTC
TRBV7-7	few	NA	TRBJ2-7	CASSLAHGFSYEQYF	TGTGCTAGCAGCTTAGCCCACGGGTTCTCCTACGAGCAGTACTTC
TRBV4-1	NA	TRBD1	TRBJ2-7	CASSQTGEYLYEQYF	TGCGCCAGCAGCCAGACAGGGGAGTACCTCTACGAGCAGTACTTC
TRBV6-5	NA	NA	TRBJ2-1	CASSYTNPAGNEQFF	TGTGCCAGCAGTTACACGAACCCTGCGGGGAATGAGCAGTTCTTC
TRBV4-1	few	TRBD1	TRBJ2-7	CASSPLTGIYYEQYF	TGCGCCAGCAGCCCCTTGACAGGGATCTACTACGAGCAGTACTTC
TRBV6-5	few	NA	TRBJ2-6	CASSRGTSGANVLTF	TGTGCCAGCAGCAGGGGGACTAGTGGGGCCAACGTCCTGACTTTC
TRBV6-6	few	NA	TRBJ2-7	CASSSRVGTYEQYF	TGTGCCAGCAGTTCCCGGGTGGGAACCTACGAGCAGTACTTC
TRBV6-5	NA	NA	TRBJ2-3	CASSYSDSTDTQYF	TGTGCCAGCAGTTACTCGGATAGCACAGATACGCAGTATTTT
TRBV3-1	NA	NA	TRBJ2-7	CASSQVWVAAPYEQYF	TGTGCCAGCAGCCAAGTCTGGGTAGCGGCCCCCTACGAGCAGTACTTC
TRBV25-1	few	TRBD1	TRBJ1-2	CASSGQTGPVPYGYTF	TGTGCCAGCAGTGGTCAGACAGGGCCCGTCCCCTATGGCTACACCTTC
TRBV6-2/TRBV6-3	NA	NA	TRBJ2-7	CASSSRHGQKGSYEQYF	TGTGCCAGCAGTTCGCGACATGGCCAAAAGGGCTCCTACGAGCAGTACTTC
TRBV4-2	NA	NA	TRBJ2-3	CASSQELAPTDTQYF	TGTGCCAGCAGCCAAGAGTTGGCGCCCACAGATACGCAGTATTTT
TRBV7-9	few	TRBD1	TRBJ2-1	CASSRQGKGPEQFF	TGTGCCAGCAGCCGACAGGGGAAAGGACCTGAGCAGTTCTTC
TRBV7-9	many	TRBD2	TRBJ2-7	CASSLVGLARDYEQYF	TGTGCCAGCAGCTTAGTAGGACTAGCGAGGGACTACGAGCAGTACTTC
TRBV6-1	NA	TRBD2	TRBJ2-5	CASPGLAGGLFFETQYF	TGTGCCAGTCCGGGACTAGCGGGGGGGTTGTTTTTTGAGACCCAGTACTTC
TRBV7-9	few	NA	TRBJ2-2	CASSIRWRGQAGELFF	TGTGCCAGCAGTATTCGTTGGAGGGGGCAGGCCGGGGAGCTGTTTTTT
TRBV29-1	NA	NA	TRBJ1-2	CSVVTEPRVNYGYTF	TGCAGCGTTGTGACAGAGCCCCGAGTTAACTATGGCTACACCTTC
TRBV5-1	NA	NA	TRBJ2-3	CASTAGTGFTDTQYF	TGCGCCAGTACGGCAGGAACCGGGTTCACAGATACGCAGTATTTT
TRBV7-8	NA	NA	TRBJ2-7	CASSLPGTGEQYF	TGTGCCAGCAGCTTACCGGGCACCGGCGAGCAGTACTTC
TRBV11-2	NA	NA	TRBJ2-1	CASSQLRTRSYNEQFF	TGTGCCAGCAGCCAACTTAGGACCCGCTCCTACAATGAGCAGTTCTTC
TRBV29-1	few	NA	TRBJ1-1	CSVEGHRDTEAFF	TGCAGCGTTGAAGGTCACAGGGACACTGAAGCTTTCTTT
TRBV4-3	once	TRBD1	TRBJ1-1	CASSLETGFPEAFF	TGCGCCAGCAGCCTCGAGACAGGGTTCCCTGAAGCTTTCTTT
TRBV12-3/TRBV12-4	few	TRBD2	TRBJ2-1	CASIAGDF	TGTGCCAGCATTGCGGGAGATTTC
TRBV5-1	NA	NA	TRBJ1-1	CASTLTPWASEAFF	TGCGCCAGCACCCTCACCCCCTGGGCTTCCGAAGCTTTCTTT
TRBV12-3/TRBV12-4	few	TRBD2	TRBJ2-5	CASRPGGQETQYF	TGTGCCAGCAGGCCGGGGGGGCAAGAGACCCAGTACTTC
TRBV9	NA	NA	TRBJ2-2	CASSVAGDPGELFF	TGTGCCAGCAGCGTAGCGGGAGACCCCGGGGAGCTGTTTTTT
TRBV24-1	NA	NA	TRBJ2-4	CATMAKNIQYF	TGTGCCACCATGGCCAAAAACATTCAGTACTTC
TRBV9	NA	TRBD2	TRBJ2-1	CASSPSGPDEQFF	TGTGCCAGCAGCCCTAGCGGTCCGGATGAGCAGTTCTTC
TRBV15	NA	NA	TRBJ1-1	CATSRGVIGTSVNTEAFF	TGTGCCACCAGCAGAGGAGTTATCGGCACATCCGTGAACACTGAAGCTTTCTTT
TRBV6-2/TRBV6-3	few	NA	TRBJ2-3	CASTFSTTDTQYF	TGTGCCAGCACATTCTCAACCACAGATACGCAGTATTTT